These 30 T cell receptor beta chains were all obtained from the same sample, sequenced in a study of blood T cells in healthy people across ages. Together with a sample-barcoded 5' primer, a J-beta primer mix was included in a second PCR lasting roughly 6 to 12 cycles. TCRdb re-called the 5' RACE reads through MiXCR, storing one row per CDR3 protein. Here the sample spans hundreds of thousands of distinct CDR3 sequences, around 42% being singletons. The sample was blood. Source of these receptors: a man aged 55 to 70 in good health.

The chain couples TRBV20-1 to TRBJ2-5; D is ambiguous. CDR3 length: 14 residues. V lost 1 base and J 5 bases, leaving 14 bases between the germline ends. Germline V CDR1 and CDR2: DFQATT, SNEGSKA (reference sequence). CDR3 loop: CSARAPIGWETQYF. In nucleotides, the CDR3 is TGCAGTGCTAGAGCCCCAATTGGGTGGGAGACCCAGTACTTC.

The gene calls are TRBV3-1 and TRBJ2-7, with 7 positions matching TRBD1. The V and J ends lost 1 base and 5 bases, in that order; junction bases with no gene match: 11. Germline CDR1 LGHDT, CDR2 YNNKEL (reference sequence). The CDR3 length is 16 residues. CDR3 DNA sequence: TGTGCCAGCAGCCAAGGTCTTGCCAGGGGGATCGACGAGCAGTACTTC. It translates to CASSQGLARGIDEQYF.

This clonotype appeared a few times. The chain joins TRBV6-6 to TRBJ2-5; TRBD2 matches 10 bases. CDR3 length equals 17 residues. J gave up 1 base and V 2 bases, and 7 bases lay outside the gene matches. CDR1 is MNHNY and CDR2 is SVGAGI in the germline V gene (reference sequence). The CDR3 region has the DNA TGTGCCAGCAGTTACAGGAAGCGGGGGGGCTTCCAAGAGACCCAGTACTTC. Residues: CASSYRKRGGFQETQYF.

The chain carries TRBV18 and TRBJ2-1; D could derive from TRBD1 or TRBD2 (5 bases each). This CDR3 has 15 residues. Germline V gene data show CDR1 as KGHSH and CDR2 as LQKENI. Deletions cut 3 bases from V and 7 bases from J, with 16 bases between. In DNA form, the CDR3 reads TGTGCCAGCTCACCGGGGACGAATGTGTGGAATGAGCAGTTCTTC. Translated, it gives CASSPGTNVWNEQFF.

Worth noting for this clonotype: Compared with germline, one end of the junction differs, possibly owing to a read error. CDR3 sequence: CASRLAGAPYNEQFF. The CDR3 DNA is TGTGCCAGCAGATTAGCGGGCGCGCCGTACAACGAGCAGTTCTTC. The rearrangement joins TRBV6-2 or TRBV6-3 to TRBJ2-1, with 7 bases lining up with TRBD2. The germline V gene encodes CDR1 MNHEY and CDR2 SVGEGT. The CDR3 sequence is 15 residues long.

The chain links TRBV5-5 to TRBJ2-3, with TRBD2 matching 7 bases. In germline, CDR1 is SGHKS, CDR2 YYEKEE (reference sequence). J was trimmed by 2 bases and V by 0 bases; bases with no gene match: 15. The CDR3 length is 19 residues. The CDR3 spells CASSLGAGSPLRNTDTQYF. DNA for the CDR3: TGTGCCAGCAGCTTGGGAGCGGGGTCCCCCCTGAGAAACACAGATACGCAGTATTTT. Filled out from reference TRBV5-5 and TRBJ2-3, the complete variable domain reads DAGVTQSPTHLIKTRGQQVTLRCSPISGHKSVSWYQQVLGQGPQFIFQYYEKEERGRGNFPDRFSARQFPNYSSELNVNALLLGDSALYLCASSLGAGSPLRNTDTQYFGPGTRLTVL.

The V call is TRBV11-2, the J call TRBJ2-2; 7 nucleotides match TRBD2. J was trimmed by 1 base and V by 6 bases; bases with no gene match: 8. The CDR3 is 16 amino acids. CDR1 SGHAT and CDR2 FQNNGV come from the germline V gene. CDR3 nucleotide sequence: TGTGCCAGCAGAGCTATTTCGGGGGGGAACACCGGGGAGCTGTTTTTT. This encodes CASRAISGGNTGELFF.

The chain carries TRBV29-1 and TRBJ1-2; possible D gene TRBD1, 6 bases. CDR1 is SQVTM, CDR2 ANQGSEA, per germline. Trimming shortened V by 4 bases and J by 4 bases, and 10 bases separated the two germline ends. This CDR3 comprises 12 residues. In nucleotides, the CDR3 is TGCAGCGTTGGAGGGGGTCGCTATGGCTACACCTTC. Its protein product is CSVGGGRYGYTF. The variable domain in full, completed from reference TRBV29-1 and TRBJ1-2, reads SAVISQKPSRDICQRGTSLTIQCQVDSQVTMMFWYRQQPGQSLTLIATANQGSEATYESGFVIDKFPISRPNLTFSTLTVSNMSPEDSSIYLCSVGGGRYGYTFGSGTRLTVV.

The chain has TRBV5-6 and TRBJ1-1; 9 positions agree with TRBD1. The CDR3 consists of 14 residues. The trim removed 5 bases at V and 4 bases at J, leaving 6 bases unmatched. The germline V gene has CDR1 SGHDT and CDR2 YYEEEE. As DNA, the CDR3 is TGTGCCAGCAGTTCGGAGGACAGGGGCACTGAAGCTTTCTTT. It translates to CASSSEDRGTEAFF.

Only a few counts were recorded for this clonotype. V gene TRBV4-2 combines with J gene TRBJ2-1, with a tentative D call TRBD1 (6 bases). Germline V gene lookup returns CDR1 LGHNA and CDR2 YNFKEQ. The V gene lost 1 base and the J gene lost 5 bases, with 12 bases spanning the gap. The CDR3 sequence is 15 residues long. CDR3 sequence (DNA): TGTGCCAGCAGCCAAGGGGCGTCAGGGGACAATGAGCAGTTCTTC. Translating gives CASSQGASGDNEQFF.

This rearrangement joins TRBV20-1 to TRBJ1-2; the match to TRBD1 covers 7 bases. CDR3 size: 13 residues. The V and J ends lost 6 bases and 2 bases, in that order; junction bases with no gene match: 6. CDR1 is DFQATT and CDR2 is SNEGSKA in the germline V gene (reference sequence). CDR3 nucleotides: TGCAGTGCAATGGGACAGTCAAACTATGGCTACACCTTC. Translated, it gives CSAMGQSNYGYTF.

This clonotype has more than one count but fewer than ten. The gene calls are TRBV20-1 and TRBJ1-5; D is possibly TRBD1 (5 bases). This CDR3 region has 13 residues. Germline CDR1 and CDR2: DFQATT and SNEGSKA (reference sequence). Trimming removed 2 bases at V and 7 bases at J, with 12 bases between. The CDR3 nucleotides read TGCAGTGCTAGACAGGGACCAGGGCAGCCCCAGCATTTT. It yields the protein CSARQGPGQPQHF.

This chain links TRBV3-1 with TRBJ2-3; D unclear. The length of the CDR3 is 14 residues. V was shortened by 5 bases and J by 6 bases, with 15 bases between the two germline ends. Looked up from germline, CDR1 is LGHDT and CDR2 is YNNKEL (reference sequence). The CDR3 loop is CASSSSTSPDTQYF. In DNA, the CDR3 is TGTGCCAGCAGCTCTTCGACTTCCCCGGATACGCAGTATTTT.

The rearrangement links TRBV6-2 or TRBV6-3 to TRBJ1-2; tentative D call: TRBD1 (6 bases). The germline gives CDR1 MNHEY, CDR2 SVGEGT. The CDR3 is 14 amino acids. V dropped 10 bases and J dropped 8 bases, with 23 bases sitting between them. CDR3 amino acids: CATKSNTGTSGYTF. The CDR3 region has the DNA TGTGCCACCAAATCAAATACAGGGACGTCGGGCTACACCTTC.

The J gene is TRBJ2-7, the V gene TRBV4-1, with 10 bases matching TRBD1. Germline V lookup: CDR1 MGHRA, CDR2 YSYEKL. V shed 4 bases and J 6 bases; nucleotides not matched to a gene: 9. This CDR3 region has 15 residues. The CDR3 sequence is CASSPTGTGVREQYF. The DNA for the CDR3 is TGCGCCAGCAGCCCAACCGGGACAGGGGTTCGCGAGCAGTACTTC.

The rearrangement links TRBV28 to TRBJ1-6, with D perhaps TRBD1 (6 bases). Trimming took off 6 bases at V and 10 bases at J, with 19 bases between the two ends. The CDR3 length is 15 residues. Germline CDR1 MDHEN, CDR2 SYDVKM. CDR3 sequence: CASSRGGGLRSPLHF. The CDR3 nucleotides are TGTGCCAGCAGCCGGGGTGGGGGGCTGAGATCACCCCTCCACTTT.

The V and J genes are TRBV3-1 and TRBJ1-2; a possible D gene is TRBD1 (5 bases). Germline lookup yields CDR1 LGHDT and CDR2 YNNKEL (reference sequence). The length of the CDR3 is 13 residues. The V end lost 4 bases, the J end lost 5 bases, and 11 bases lay between the germline ends. Here the CDR3 DNA reads TGTGCCAGCAGCCCCCGACAGACGTATGGCTACACCTTC. Amino acid sequence: CASSPRQTYGYTF.

This chain links TRBV6-6 with TRBJ1-5, with D possibly TRBD1 on 6 matching bases. The CDR3 is 15 amino acids. Germline assignment: CDR1 MNHNY and CDR2 SVGAGI (reference sequence). V shed 2 bases and J shed 5 bases, with 13 bases lying between them. CDR3 region: CASSYRAGDHQPQHF. The CDR3 DNA is TGTGCCAGCAGTTACCGCGCAGGGGACCATCAGCCCCAGCATTTT.

Notes on this clonotype: One end of the junction is discordant with germline, which a read error may explain. The gene calls are TRBV5-1 and TRBJ2-5, with 7 bases lining up with TRBD1. Germline CDR1 SGHRS, CDR2 YFSETQ. This CDR3 region has 16 residues. CDR3 nucleotides: TGCGCCAGCAGCTTGGGGGGGACAGTGAGGCAAGATACCCAGTACTTC. Protein product: CASSLGGTVRQDTQYF.

This clonotype was picked up a small number of times. The rearrangement uses TRBV6-1 and TRBJ2-5; D gene uncertain. This CDR3 comprises 15 residues. The germline V gene encodes CDR1 MNHNS and CDR2 SASEGT. Between the trimmed V and J ends, which lost 2 bases and 4 bases, there was a span of 14 bases. The CDR3 nucleotides read TGTGCCAGCAGTGAACCGGTATTCGGGCCAGAGACCCAGTACTTC. As protein: CASSEPVFGPETQYF.

The CDR3 loop is CAINEERGTDTQYF. DNA of the CDR3: TGTGCCATCAATGAAGAGCGGGGCACAGATACGCAGTATTTT. The V gene is TRBV10-3, the J gene TRBJ2-3; D might be TRBD2 (6 bases). This CDR3 has 14 residues. The V end was cut by 7 bases, the J end by 1 base, with 12 bases between. Germline V CDR1 and CDR2: ENHRY, SYGVKD.

The V and J genes are TRBV6-5 and TRBJ1-1; D might be TRBD1 (6 bases). In germline, CDR1 is MNHEY, CDR2 SVGAGI. This CDR3 contains 13 residues. V lost 3 bases and J lost 5, with 10 bases in between. The CDR3 sequence is CASSYRGATEAFF. The CDR3 DNA is TGTGCCAGCAGTTATCGGGGGGCAACTGAAGCTTTCTTT.

The chain combines TRBV6-1 with TRBJ2-6; D ambiguous. The CDR3 spans 21 residues. Germline loops: CDR1 MNHNS, CDR2 SASEGT. Trimming took off 0 bases at V and 1 base at J, with 22 bases between the two ends. CDR3 nucleotides: TGTGCCAGCAGTGAAGCGGTGTGGGCCAGAAAGGTTACTTCTGGGGCCAACGTCCTGACTTTC. This codes for CASSEAVWARKVTSGANVLTF.

This clonotype was observed a few times. This rearrangement joins TRBV30 to TRBJ2-7; 9 positions match TRBD1. This CDR3 region has 14 residues. CDR1 is GTSNPN, CDR2 SVGIG, per germline (reference sequence). Trimming took 0 bases from V and 1 from J; bases not matched to a gene: 1. This CDR3 reads CAWSVGQGSYEQYF. CDR3 in DNA: TGTGCCTGGAGTGTAGGACAGGGGTCCTACGAGCAGTACTTC.

For this clonotype: Relative to the germline gene, one junction end is altered; a read error may explain this. V gene TRBV25-1 combines with J gene TRBJ2-1; TRBD1 agrees at 8 bases. The length of the CDR3 is 14 residues. Per the germline V gene, CDR1 is MGHDK and CDR2 is SYGVNS. The CDR3 DNA follows: TGTGTCAGCGACGCCGGGACAGGATACAATGAGCAGTTCTTC. Its translation is CVSDAGTGYNEQFF.

V gene TRBV7-2 combines with J gene TRBJ1-6, with 8 bases fitting TRBD1. Germline V gives CDR1 SGHTA, CDR2 FQGNSA. Losses at the gene ends were 5 bases for V and 10 bases for J; bases not matched to a gene: 4. The CDR3 sequence is 13 residues long. CDR3 protein: CASSMDRASPLHF. The CDR3 nucleotides read TGTGCCAGCAGCATGGACAGGGCCTCACCCCTCCACTTT.

This clonotype came up a few times. The rearrangement joins TRBV6-2 or TRBV6-3 to TRBJ2-7; D gene uncertain. The CDR3 totals 14 residues. Between the trimmed V and J ends, which lost 5 bases and 6 bases, there was a span of 17 bases. CDR1 MNHEY and CDR2 SVGEGT come from the germline V gene. The CDR3 bases are TGTGCCAGCAGTACCCTAGAACTGGCGCGCGAGCAGTACTTC. Translating gives CASSTLELAREQYF.

The chain couples TRBV20-1 to TRBJ2-7; 7 bases line up with TRBD1. The CDR3 consists of 15 residues. The V gene end was trimmed by 0 bases and the J gene end by 0 bases; junction bases not matched to a gene: 5. Per germline, CDR1 DFQATT and CDR2 SNEGSKA (reference sequence). The CDR3 region is CSARDQQGRSYEQYF. The CDR3 nucleotides are TGCAGTGCTAGAGATCAACAGGGGCGCTCCTACGAGCAGTACTTC.

In its sample, this clonotype was seen many times. CDR3 nucleotides: TGTGCCTGGAGAGCAACAGGGGGCAGATACGAGCAGTACTTC. Translating it yields CAWRATGGRYEQYF. The V and J genes are TRBV30 and TRBJ2-7; the match to TRBD1 covers 9 bases. The CDR3 loop spans 14 amino acids. From germline, CDR1 is GTSNPN and CDR2 SVGIG (reference sequence). Trimming removed 3 bases from V and 4 bases from J; junction bases left unmatched: 7.

In its sample, this clonotype was seen many times. A read error may produce the germline difference seen at one junction end. The J gene is TRBJ1-2, the V gene TRBV4-3; weak D call: TRBD1 (6 bases). CDR1 is LGHNA and CDR2 is YSLEER in the germline V gene. CDR3 length: 12 residues. CDR3 nucleotides: TGTGCCAGCAGCCAGGACAGCTATGGCTACACCTTC. It translates to CASSQDSYGYTF.